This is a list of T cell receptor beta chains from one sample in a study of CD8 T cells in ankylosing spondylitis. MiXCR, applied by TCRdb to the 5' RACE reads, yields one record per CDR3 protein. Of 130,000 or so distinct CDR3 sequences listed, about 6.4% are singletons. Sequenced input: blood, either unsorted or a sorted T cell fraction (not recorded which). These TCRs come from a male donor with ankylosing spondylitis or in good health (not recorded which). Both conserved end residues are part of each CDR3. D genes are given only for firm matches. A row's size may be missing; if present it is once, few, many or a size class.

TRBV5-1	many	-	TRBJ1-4	TGCGCCAGCAGCTTGGAGGGAAGGGAGAATGAAAAACTGTTTTTT	CASSLEGRENEKLFF
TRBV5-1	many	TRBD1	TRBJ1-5	TGCGCCAGCAGCTTGGCCGGGACAGGCTCTCAGCCCCAGCATTTT	CASSLAGTGSQPQHF
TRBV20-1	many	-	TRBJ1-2	TGCAGTGCTAGAGAGCGGGGGAACTATGGCTACACCTTC	CSARERGNYGYTF
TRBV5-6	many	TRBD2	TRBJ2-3	TGTGCCAGCAGCTTGGTTGCTAGCGGGGGGCCGGAGATTGCAGATACGCAGTATTTT	CASSLVASGGPEIADTQYF
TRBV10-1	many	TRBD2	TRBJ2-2	TGCGCCAGCAGTGAGTCTCGGCGGGGGGGCGTCGGGGAGCTGTTTTTT	CASSESRRGGVGELFF
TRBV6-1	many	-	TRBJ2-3	TGTGCCAGCAGTCCCGACAGGCGCACAGATACGCAGTATTTT	CASSPDRRTDTQYF
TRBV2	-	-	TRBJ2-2	TGTGCCAGAGAGCGGGTTGAGAACACCGGGGAGCTGTTTTTT	CARERVENTGELFF
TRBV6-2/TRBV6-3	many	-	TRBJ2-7	TGTGCCAGCACCCCGGCCGGGGGCCCTTCCTACGAGCAGTACTTC	CASTPAGGPSYEQYF
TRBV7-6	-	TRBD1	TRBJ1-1	TGTGCCAGCAGCTTAGCGTGGGGACAGATGAACACTGAAGCTTTCTTT	CASSLAWGQMNTEAFF
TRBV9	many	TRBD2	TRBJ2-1	TGTGCCAGCAGCGTAGATAGCGGGGGGTACAATGAGCAGTTCTTC	CASSVDSGGYNEQFF
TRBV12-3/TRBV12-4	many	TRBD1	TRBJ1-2	TGTGCCAGCAGACTAGACAGGGGGCGCGAGTTGGTCTATGGCTACACCTTC	CASRLDRGRELVYGYTF
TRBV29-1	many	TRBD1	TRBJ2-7	TGCAGCGCCGGGACAGCCGAGCAGTACTTC	CSAGTAEQYF
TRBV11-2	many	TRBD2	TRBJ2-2	TGTGCCAGCAGCTCTCCTCCGGGACTAGCGGGCTACACCGGGGAGCTGTTTTTT	CASSSPPGLAGYTGELFF
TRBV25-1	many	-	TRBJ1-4	TGTGCCAGCAGTGAAGGGGTCACGGCTAATGAAAAACTGTTTTTT	CASSEGVTANEKLFF
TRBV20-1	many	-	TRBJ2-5	TGCAGTGCTAGAGAGATACAGGGACGAGAGACCCAGTACTTC	CSAREIQGRETQYF
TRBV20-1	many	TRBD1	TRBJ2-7	TGCAGTGCTAGAGATGGGGGACAGGGCTACGAGCAGTACTTC	CSARDGGQGYEQYF
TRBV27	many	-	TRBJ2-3	TGTGCCAGCAGTTCCGCAGGGGGCACAGATACGCAGTATTTT	CASSSAGGTDTQYF
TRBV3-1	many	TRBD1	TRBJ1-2	TGTGCCAGCAGCGCTAAACAGGGGGCAGATGGCTACACCTTC	CASSAKQGADGYTF
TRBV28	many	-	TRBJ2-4	TGTGCCAGCAGTCCCGTCGACAGAGCCAAAAACATTCAGTACTTC	CASSPVDRAKNIQYF
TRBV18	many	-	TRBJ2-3	TGTGCCAGCTCACCCCCCCTGTGGACTGGCCAATTCACAGATACGCAGTATTTT	CASSPPLWTGQFTDTQYF
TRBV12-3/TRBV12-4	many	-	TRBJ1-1	TGTGCCAGCAGTTTAGGACAGATGAACACTGAAGCTTTCTTT	CASSLGQMNTEAFF
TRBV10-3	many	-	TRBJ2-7	TGTGCCATCAGTGACGGGTACGAGCAGTACTTC	CAISDGYEQYF
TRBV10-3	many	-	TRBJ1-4	TGTGCCATCAGTGAGTTTGCAACTAATGAAAAACTGTTTTTT	CAISEFATNEKLFF
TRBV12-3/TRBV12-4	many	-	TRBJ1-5	TGTGCCAGCAGTTCAGGGCTGATCAGGACCCAGCATTTT	CASSSGLIRTQHF
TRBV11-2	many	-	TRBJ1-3	TGTGCCAGCAGCTTAGACCCGGGTCCTGGAAACACCATATATTTT	CASSLDPGPGNTIYF
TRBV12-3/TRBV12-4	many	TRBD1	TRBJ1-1	TGTGCCAGCAGTACCTGGGACAGGACGAACACTGAAGCTTTCTTT	CASSTWDRTNTEAFF
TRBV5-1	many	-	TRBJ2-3	TGCGCCAGCAGCCGGTTTAACAGCGCAGATACGCAGTATTTT	CASSRFNSADTQYF
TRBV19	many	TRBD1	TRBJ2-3	TGTGCCAGTAGTGTGGACAGGGTTGCAGATACGCAGTATTTT	CASSVDRVADTQYF
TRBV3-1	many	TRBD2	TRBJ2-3	TGTGCCAGCAGCCAAGGACTGCGGGGGGGCGGCACAGATACGCAGTATTTT	CASSQGLRGGGTDTQYF
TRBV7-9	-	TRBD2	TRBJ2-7	TGTGCCAGCAGCTTCCCGTTTTCGGGACTAGCTCCCTACGAGCAGTACTTC	CASSFPFSGLAPYEQYF
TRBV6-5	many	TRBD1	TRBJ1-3	TGTGCCAGCAGTTACTCCCCCCTACAGGGGTCCTTTGGAAACACCATATATTTT	CASSYSPLQGSFGNTIYF
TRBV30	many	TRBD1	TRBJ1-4	TGTGCCTGGACCAGACAGGGAGCTAATGAAAAACTGTTTTTT	CAWTRQGANEKLFF
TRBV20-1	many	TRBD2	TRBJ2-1	TGCAGTGCTAGAGATGGTTCCCGAACCGGGACTAGCGCCTACCAGGAGCAGTTCTTC	CSARDGSRTGTSAYQEQFF
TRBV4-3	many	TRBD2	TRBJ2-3	TGCGCCAGCAGCCAAGAGTCAGCGGGGCCAGATACGCAGTATTTT	CASSQESAGPDTQYF
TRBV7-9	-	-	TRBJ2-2	TGTGCCAGCAGCCACTTAGTCACCGGGGAGCTGTTTTTT	CASSHLVTGELFF
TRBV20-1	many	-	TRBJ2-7	TGCAGTGCTAGAGATAGCGTGGACTACGAGCAGTACTTC	CSARDSVDYEQYF
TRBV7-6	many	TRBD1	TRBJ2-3	TGTGCCAGCAGCCCTGGACAGGGGGGAGATACGCAGTATTTT	CASSPGQGGDTQYF
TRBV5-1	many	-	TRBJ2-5	TGCGCCAGCAGCTTGACAGGAGACCAAGAGACCCAGTACTTC	CASSLTGDQETQYF
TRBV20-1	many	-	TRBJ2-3	TGCAGTGCTAGTCCTGCTGGGGTAGATGGGGGCGTTGTACGAGCTACTAGCACAGATACGCAGTATTTT	CSASPAGVDGGVVRATSTDTQYF
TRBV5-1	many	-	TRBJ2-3	TGCGCCAGCAGCTTGTCGGCAGAATTCACAGATACGCAGTATTTT	CASSLSAEFTDTQYF
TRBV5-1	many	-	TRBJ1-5	TGCGCCAGCAGCTTAAGGACAGTGGACAATCAGCCCCAGCATTTT	CASSLRTVDNQPQHF
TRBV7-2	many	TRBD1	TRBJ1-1	TGTGCCAGCAGTTCTGACAGGGAGACTGAAGCTTTCTTT	CASSSDRETEAFF
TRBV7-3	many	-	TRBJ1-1	TGTGCCAGCAGCTCGGGGGCGCAGGGCACTGAAGCTTTCTTT	CASSSGAQGTEAFF
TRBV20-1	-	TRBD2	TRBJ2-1	TGCAGTGCTAGAGAGGGACTAGCGGGAGGAGAAAATGAGCAGTTCTTC	CSAREGLAGGENEQFF
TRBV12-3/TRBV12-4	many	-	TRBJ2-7	TGTGCCAGCACTCCAGGGAGCACCTACGAGCAGTACTTC	CASTPGSTYEQYF
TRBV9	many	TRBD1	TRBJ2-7	TGTGCCAGCAGCGTAGCTATTCAGGGGGCGGACTACGAGCAGTACTTC	CASSVAIQGADYEQYF
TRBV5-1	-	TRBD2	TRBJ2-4	TGCGCCAGCAGCTCAGGTCTAGCGGGAGGAGGTAACATTCAGTACTTC	CASSSGLAGGGNIQYF
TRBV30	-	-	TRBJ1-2	TGTGCCTGGAGTCTTCGGGGAGTCTATGGCTACACCTTC	CAWSLRGVYGYTF
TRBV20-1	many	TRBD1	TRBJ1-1	TGCAGTGCTAGAGGAACGACAGGGGTGAACACTGAAGCTTTCTTT	CSARGTTGVNTEAFF